The 4 T cell receptor beta chains given below trace back to one sample, sequenced in a study of vaccination effects on CD4 cells after COVID-19. Upon completion of about eleven days in culture, CD4+ T cells were isolated. TCRdb's copy holds only in-frame clones and misses some; the assay was immunoSEQ multiplex PCR. The sample lists more than 35,000 clones, around 63% occurring once. Antigens of these TCRs are unknown. The sample in question was CD4+ T cells from PBMCs cultured without peptide, obtained before COVID-19 vaccination. Receptors were obtained from a human donor who received a COVID-19 vaccine.

There are a few counts of this clone. J is TRBJ1-4 and V is TRBV7-9, with no clear D. The CDR3 runs to 18 residues. Germline-derived CDR1 and CDR2 are SEHNR and FQNEAQ (reference sequence). Trimming stripped 3 bases from V and 3 bases from J, with 20 bases between. The CDR3 DNA reads as TGTGCCAGCAGCTTTGGGTCCCTGAGGACTACGTCTAATGAAAAACTGTTTTTT. The encoded protein is CASSFGSLRTTSNEKLFF.

This chain links TRBV7-9 with TRBJ1-3, with 7 bases matching TRBD1. Germline values: CDR1 SEHNR, CDR2 FQNEAQ (reference sequence). This CDR3 has 14 residues. V lost 4 bases to trimming and J lost 3 bases; unmatched junction nucleotides: 3. CDR3 amino acids: CASSSGTVGNTIYF. The CDR3 DNA is TGTGCCAGCAGCTCAGGGACAGTTGGAAACACCATATATTTT.

The sample holds a few counts of this clone. V gene TRBV11-2 combines with J gene TRBJ2-7; a weak D match, TRBD1 (6 bases). The germline V and J ends were trimmed by 3 bases and 2 bases, with 17 bases remaining between them. This CDR3 is built from 16 residues. Germline V CDR1 and CDR2: SGHAT, FQNNGV. CDR3 bases: TGTGCCAGCAGCTTCTCGACAGGCCCCTCTACCTACGAGCAGTACTTC. It yields the protein CASSFSTGPSTYEQYF.

This chain links TRBV30 with TRBJ1-2; perhaps TRBD1 as D (6 bases). Trimming pared 2 bases from V and 11 bases from J, leaving 18 bases between. The CDR3 covers 13 residues. The germline CDR1 and CDR2 sequences are GTSNPN and SVGIG (reference sequence). In DNA form, the CDR3 reads TGTGCCTGGAGTCGAGGGGGGGGATTATTATACACCTTC. Protein: CAWSRGGGLLYTF.